Each of the 8 T cell receptor beta chains below was sequenced from the same sample in a study of cytomegalovirus exposure and HLA in healthy donors. Vbeta (60) and Jbeta (13) primers were used in the PCR. Method: immunoSEQ multiplex PCR; TCRdb's copy keeps in-frame clones and lacks some. The table gives about 99,000 clones; the top ten clones make up about 3% of it. Material: PBMCs. These receptor sequences come from a man between 35 and 55 years old in good health and CMV-seronegative.

DNA for the CDR3: TGTGCCAGCAGACCTCGGCGGGACGAGCAGTACTTC. This codes for CASRPRRDEQYF. The rearrangement joins TRBV28 to TRBJ2-7; maybe TRBD2 (5 bases). The CDR3 has 12 amino acids. Germline V gene sequence: CDR1 MDHEN, CDR2 SYDVKM. The V gene lost 6 bases and the J gene lost 5 bases, with 11 bases spanning the gap.

The chain is built from TRBV5-1 and TRBJ2-3; 8 nucleotides match TRBD2. This CDR3 comprises 14 residues. Trimming took 7 bases from V and 2 from J; bases not matched to a gene: 6. Germline CDR1 reads SGHRS; CDR2 reads YFSETQ. For the CDR3, the DNA is TGCGCCAGCTCGTGGCGGGGGGCCACAGATACGCAGTATTTT. Protein: CASSWRGATDTQYF. Together with reference TRBV5-1 and TRBJ2-3, the CDR3 gives the full variable domain: KAGVTQTPRYLIKTRGQQVTLSCSPISGHRSVSWYQQTPGQGLQFLFEYFSETQRNKGNFPGRFSGRQFSNSRSEMNVSTLELGDSALYLCASSWRGATDTQYFGPGTRLTVL.

V and J are TRBV5-4 and TRBJ1-1; D is ambiguous. CDR1 is SGHNT, CDR2 YYREEE, per germline (reference sequence). V was pared by 3 bases and J by 8 bases, with 14 bases between. CDR3 length equals 13 residues. DNA for the CDR3: TGTGCCAGCAGCTCCGAAGTAGCGAGAGAAGCTTTCTTT. Residues: CASSSEVAREAFF.

V usage is TRBV7-6 and J usage is TRBJ2-1; no reliable D call. The CDR3 runs 16 residues. Germline CDR1 is SGHVS and CDR2 is FNYEAQ. Between the trimmed V and J ends, which lost 1 base and 0 bases, there was a span of 10 bases. DNA for the CDR3: TGTGCCAGCAGCTTAGGGGCGCTGAGCTCCTACAATGAGCAGTTCTTC. This translates into CASSLGALSSYNEQFF.

The V and J genes are TRBV6-5 and TRBJ2-3; D remains ambiguous. Per germline, CDR1 MNHEY and CDR2 SVGAGI. Trimming cost V 6 bases and J 0 bases, with 13 bases left between them. The CDR3 loop spans 15 amino acids. CDR3 amino acids: CASRRSLSSTDTQYF. The CDR3 coding sequence is TGTGCCAGCAGACGAAGCCTGTCTAGCACAGATACGCAGTATTTT.

V usage is TRBV5-1 and J usage is TRBJ2-5; 9 nucleotides agree with TRBD1. The DNA end is a closer match to TRBJ2-7, so the J assignment may be wrong. This CDR3 contains 15 residues. Germline loops: CDR1 SGHRS, CDR2 YFSETQ. The CDR3 region is CASSSGQGNPYEQYF. In DNA form, the CDR3 reads TGCGCCAGCAGCTCCGGACAGGGGAACCCCTACGAGCAGTACTTC.

CDR3 nucleotide sequence: TGTGCCAGCAGCTTGGGGCGGCGGAACAATGAGCAGTTCTTC. It is translated as CASSLGRRNNEQFF. The rearrangement joins TRBV5-4 to TRBJ2-1; D remains unclear. Germline loops: CDR1 SGHNT, CDR2 YYREEE (reference sequence). V lost 0 bases and J 5 bases, leaving 9 bases between the germline ends. This CDR3 comprises 14 residues.

This rearrangement joins TRBV9 to TRBJ2-7, with 11 bases that match TRBD2. CDR1 and CDR2 (germline): SGDLS, YYNGEE. The CDR3 is 17 amino acids. After removal of 0 bases from V and 5 bases from J, the junction contained 10 bases not matched to a gene. CDR3: CASSVAGLAAPLDEQYF. DNA for the CDR3: TGTGCCAGCAGCGTAGCGGGACTAGCGGCTCCGCTGGACGAGCAGTACTTC.